Here is one TCR beta chain with its context. Its target is unknown. Healthy Russian Caucasian donors spanned ages about 6 to 100 years. A second PCR of roughly 6 to 12 cycles used a sample-barcoded 5' primer and a J-beta primer mix. TCRdb recomputed calls from the 5' RACE reads with MiXCR, one row per CDR3 protein. The data contain hundreds of thousands of distinct CDR3 sequences, 45% to 60% of them singletons. The data derive from a study of blood T cells in healthy people across ages. Study conclusions and caveats: Per million T cells, TCR beta diversity dropped about linearly as age rose. Lack of knowledge of donor CMV status possibly confounded expanded clonotype changes.

There are 11 residues in the CDR3. V was cut by 6 bases and J by 0 bases, with 5 bases left in between. The V gene's germline CDR1 is SQVTM and CDR2 ANQGSEA. This sequence joins TRBV29-1 and TRBJ1-1, with no clear D. This TCR was sampled from a woman aged 80 or older in good health. Sequenced: blood. DNA of the CDR3: TGCAGCGTCAACTTGAACACTGAAGCTTTCTTT. It is translated as CSVNLNTEAFF.